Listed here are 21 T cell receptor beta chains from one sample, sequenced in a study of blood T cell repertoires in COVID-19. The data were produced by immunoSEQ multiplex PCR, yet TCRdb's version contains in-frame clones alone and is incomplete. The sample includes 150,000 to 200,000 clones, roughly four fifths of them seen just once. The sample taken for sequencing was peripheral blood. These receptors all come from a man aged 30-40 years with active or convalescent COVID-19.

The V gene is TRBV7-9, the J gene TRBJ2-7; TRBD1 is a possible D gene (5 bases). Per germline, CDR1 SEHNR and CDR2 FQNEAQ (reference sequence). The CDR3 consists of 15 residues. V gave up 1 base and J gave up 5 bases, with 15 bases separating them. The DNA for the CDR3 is TGTGCCAGCAGCTTAGGACGCCAGGGCCCCCACGAGCAGTACGTC. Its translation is CASSLGRQGPHEQYV.

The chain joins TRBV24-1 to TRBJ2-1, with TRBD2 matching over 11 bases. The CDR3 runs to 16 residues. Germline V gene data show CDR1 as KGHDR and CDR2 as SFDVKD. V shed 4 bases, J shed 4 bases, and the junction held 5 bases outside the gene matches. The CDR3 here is CATSEPTSGKYNEQFF. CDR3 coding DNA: TGTGCCACCAGTGAACCGACTAGCGGGAAATACAATGAGCAGTTCTTC.

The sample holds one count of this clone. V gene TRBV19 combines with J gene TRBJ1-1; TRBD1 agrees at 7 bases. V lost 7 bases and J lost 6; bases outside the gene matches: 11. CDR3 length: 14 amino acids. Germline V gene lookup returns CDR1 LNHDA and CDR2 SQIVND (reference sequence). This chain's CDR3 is CASNPRTGDAEAFF. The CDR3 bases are TGTGCCAGTAACCCGCGAACAGGGGACGCTGAAGCTTTCTTT.

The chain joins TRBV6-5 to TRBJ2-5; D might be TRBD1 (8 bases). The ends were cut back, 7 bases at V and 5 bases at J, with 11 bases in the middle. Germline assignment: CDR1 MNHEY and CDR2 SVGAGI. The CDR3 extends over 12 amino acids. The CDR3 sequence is CASTQGGETQYF. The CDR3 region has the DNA TGTGCCAGCACACAGGGGGGGGAGACCCAGTACTTC.

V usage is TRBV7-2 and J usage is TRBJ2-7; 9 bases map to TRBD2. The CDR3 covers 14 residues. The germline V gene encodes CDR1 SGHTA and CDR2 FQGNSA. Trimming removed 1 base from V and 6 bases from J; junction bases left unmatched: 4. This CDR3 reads CASSLEAGGPEQYF. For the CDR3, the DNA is TGTGCCAGCAGCTTAGAGGCGGGAGGGCCCGAGCAGTACTTC.

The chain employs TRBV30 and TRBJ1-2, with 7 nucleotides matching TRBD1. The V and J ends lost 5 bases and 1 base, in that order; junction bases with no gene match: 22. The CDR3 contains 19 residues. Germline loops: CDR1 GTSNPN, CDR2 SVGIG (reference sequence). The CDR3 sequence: CAWEGRQGYLRANNYGYTF. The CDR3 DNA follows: TGTGCCTGGGAGGGGAGACAGGGTTATCTCAGAGCCAATAACTATGGCTACACCTTC.

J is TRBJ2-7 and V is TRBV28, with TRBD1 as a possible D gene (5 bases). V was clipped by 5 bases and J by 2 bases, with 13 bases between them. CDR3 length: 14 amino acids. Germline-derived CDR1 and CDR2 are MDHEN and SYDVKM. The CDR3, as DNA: TGTGCCAGCAGTCAACCCGACAGACCCTACGAGCAGTACGTC. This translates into CASSQPDRPYEQYV.

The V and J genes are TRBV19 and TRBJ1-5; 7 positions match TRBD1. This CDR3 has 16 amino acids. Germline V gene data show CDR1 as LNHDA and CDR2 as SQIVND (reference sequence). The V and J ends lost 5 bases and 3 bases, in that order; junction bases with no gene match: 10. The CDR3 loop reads CASSPGTVWNNQPQHF. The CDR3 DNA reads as TGTGCCAGTAGTCCGGGGACAGTATGGAACAATCAGCCCCAGCATTTT.

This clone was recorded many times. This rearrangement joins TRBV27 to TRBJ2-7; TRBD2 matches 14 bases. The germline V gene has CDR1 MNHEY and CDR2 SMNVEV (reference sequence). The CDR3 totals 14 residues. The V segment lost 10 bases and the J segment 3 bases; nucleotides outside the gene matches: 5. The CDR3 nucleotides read TGTGCCACGGGACTAGCGGGAGCGAGCTACGAGCAGTACTTC. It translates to CATGLAGASYEQYF.

CDR3 in amino acids: CASSPKLLAAFSYNEQFF. CDR3 DNA sequence: TGCGCCAGCAGCCCTAAACTACTAGCGGCCTTCTCCTACAATGAGCAGTTCTTC. The J gene is TRBJ2-1, the V gene TRBV4-3, with 8 nucleotides matching TRBD2. The trim removed 4 bases at V and 0 bases at J, leaving 11 bases unmatched. CDR1 is LGHNA, CDR2 YSLEER, per germline. The CDR3 covers 18 residues.

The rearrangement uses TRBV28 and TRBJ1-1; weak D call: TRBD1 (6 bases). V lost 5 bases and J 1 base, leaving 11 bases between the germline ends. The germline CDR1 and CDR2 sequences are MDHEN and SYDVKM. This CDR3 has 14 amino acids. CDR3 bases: TGTGCCAGCAGTCCCGACAGGCCGAACACTGAAGCTTTCTTT. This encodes CASSPDRPNTEAFF.

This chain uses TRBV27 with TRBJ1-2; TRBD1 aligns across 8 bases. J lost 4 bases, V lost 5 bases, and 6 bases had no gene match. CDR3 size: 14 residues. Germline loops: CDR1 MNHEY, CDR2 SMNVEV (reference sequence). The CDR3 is CASSITGTGYGYTF. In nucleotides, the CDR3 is TGTGCCAGCAGTATCACCGGGACAGGCTATGGCTACACCTTC.

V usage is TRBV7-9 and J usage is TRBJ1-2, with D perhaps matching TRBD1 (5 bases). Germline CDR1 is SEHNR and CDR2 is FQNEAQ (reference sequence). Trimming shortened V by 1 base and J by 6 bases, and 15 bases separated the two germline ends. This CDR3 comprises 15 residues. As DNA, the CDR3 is TGTGCCAGCAGCTTAGTCCCCGGGGGAGAGCATGGCTACACCTTC. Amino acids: CASSLVPGGEHGYTF. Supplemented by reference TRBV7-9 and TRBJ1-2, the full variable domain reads DTGVSQNPRHKITKRGQNVTFRCDPISEHNRLYWYRQTLGQGPEFLTYFQNEAQLEKSRLLSDRFSAERPKGSFSTLEIQRTEQGDSAMYLCASSLVPGGEHGYTFGSGTRLTVV.

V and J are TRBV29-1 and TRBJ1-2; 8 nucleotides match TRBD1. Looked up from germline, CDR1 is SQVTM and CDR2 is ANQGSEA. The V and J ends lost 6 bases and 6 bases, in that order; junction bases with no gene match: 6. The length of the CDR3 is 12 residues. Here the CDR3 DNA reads TGCAGCGTGAAACAGGGGGATCATGGCTACACCTTC. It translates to CSVKQGDHGYTF.

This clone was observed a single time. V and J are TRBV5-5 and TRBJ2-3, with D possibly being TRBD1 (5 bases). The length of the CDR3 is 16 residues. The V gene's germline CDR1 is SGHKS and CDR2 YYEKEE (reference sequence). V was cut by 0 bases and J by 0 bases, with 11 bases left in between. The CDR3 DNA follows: TGTGCCAGCAGCTTGGACAGGCCATCTAGCACAGATACGCAGTATTTT. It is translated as CASSLDRPSSTDTQYF.

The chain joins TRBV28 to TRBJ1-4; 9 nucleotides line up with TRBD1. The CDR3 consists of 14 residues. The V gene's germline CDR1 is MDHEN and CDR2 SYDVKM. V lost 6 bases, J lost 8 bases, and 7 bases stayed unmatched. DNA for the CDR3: TGTGCCAGCAGCTTACAGGGGGCGCAAGAAAAACTGTTTTTT. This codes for CASSLQGAQEKLFF.

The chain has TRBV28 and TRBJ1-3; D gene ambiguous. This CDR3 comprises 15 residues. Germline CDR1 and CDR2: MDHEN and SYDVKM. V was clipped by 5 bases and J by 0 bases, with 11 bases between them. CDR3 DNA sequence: TGTGCCAGCAGTCCACAGACAAGCTCTGGAAACACCATATATTTT. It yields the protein CASSPQTSSGNTIYF.

CDR3 region: CASSPPGTGGTGELFF. CDR3 DNA: TGTGCCAGCAGCCCCCCCGGGACAGGGGGGACGGGGGAGCTGTTTTTT. The chain couples TRBV5-4 to TRBJ2-2, with TRBD1 matching 11 bases. This CDR3 is 16 amino acids long. Germline-derived CDR1 and CDR2 are SGHNT and YYREEE (reference sequence). V shed 4 bases, J shed 8 bases, and the junction held 10 bases outside the gene matches.

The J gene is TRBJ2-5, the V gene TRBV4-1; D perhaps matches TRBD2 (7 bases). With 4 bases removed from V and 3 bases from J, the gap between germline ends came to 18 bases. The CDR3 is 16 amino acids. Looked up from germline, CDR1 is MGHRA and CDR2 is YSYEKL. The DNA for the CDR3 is TGCGCCAGCAGCCCCTACGGCGGGGGCGGGGAAGAGACCCAGTACTTC. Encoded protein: CASSPYGGGGEETQYF.

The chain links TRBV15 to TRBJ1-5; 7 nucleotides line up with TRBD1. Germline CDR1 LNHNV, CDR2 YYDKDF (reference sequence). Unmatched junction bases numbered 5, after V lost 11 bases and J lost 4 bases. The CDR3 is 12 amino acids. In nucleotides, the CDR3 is TGTGCCGCTTCCAGGGGGAATCAGCCCCAGCATTTT. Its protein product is CAASRGNQPQHF.

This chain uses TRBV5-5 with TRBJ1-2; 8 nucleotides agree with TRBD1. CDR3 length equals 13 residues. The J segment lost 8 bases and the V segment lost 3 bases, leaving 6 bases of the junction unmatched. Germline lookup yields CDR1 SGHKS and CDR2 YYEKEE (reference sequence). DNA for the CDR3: TGTGCCAGCAGCTCTGGACAGGGCAGGGGCTACACCTTC. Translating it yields CASSSGQGRGYTF.